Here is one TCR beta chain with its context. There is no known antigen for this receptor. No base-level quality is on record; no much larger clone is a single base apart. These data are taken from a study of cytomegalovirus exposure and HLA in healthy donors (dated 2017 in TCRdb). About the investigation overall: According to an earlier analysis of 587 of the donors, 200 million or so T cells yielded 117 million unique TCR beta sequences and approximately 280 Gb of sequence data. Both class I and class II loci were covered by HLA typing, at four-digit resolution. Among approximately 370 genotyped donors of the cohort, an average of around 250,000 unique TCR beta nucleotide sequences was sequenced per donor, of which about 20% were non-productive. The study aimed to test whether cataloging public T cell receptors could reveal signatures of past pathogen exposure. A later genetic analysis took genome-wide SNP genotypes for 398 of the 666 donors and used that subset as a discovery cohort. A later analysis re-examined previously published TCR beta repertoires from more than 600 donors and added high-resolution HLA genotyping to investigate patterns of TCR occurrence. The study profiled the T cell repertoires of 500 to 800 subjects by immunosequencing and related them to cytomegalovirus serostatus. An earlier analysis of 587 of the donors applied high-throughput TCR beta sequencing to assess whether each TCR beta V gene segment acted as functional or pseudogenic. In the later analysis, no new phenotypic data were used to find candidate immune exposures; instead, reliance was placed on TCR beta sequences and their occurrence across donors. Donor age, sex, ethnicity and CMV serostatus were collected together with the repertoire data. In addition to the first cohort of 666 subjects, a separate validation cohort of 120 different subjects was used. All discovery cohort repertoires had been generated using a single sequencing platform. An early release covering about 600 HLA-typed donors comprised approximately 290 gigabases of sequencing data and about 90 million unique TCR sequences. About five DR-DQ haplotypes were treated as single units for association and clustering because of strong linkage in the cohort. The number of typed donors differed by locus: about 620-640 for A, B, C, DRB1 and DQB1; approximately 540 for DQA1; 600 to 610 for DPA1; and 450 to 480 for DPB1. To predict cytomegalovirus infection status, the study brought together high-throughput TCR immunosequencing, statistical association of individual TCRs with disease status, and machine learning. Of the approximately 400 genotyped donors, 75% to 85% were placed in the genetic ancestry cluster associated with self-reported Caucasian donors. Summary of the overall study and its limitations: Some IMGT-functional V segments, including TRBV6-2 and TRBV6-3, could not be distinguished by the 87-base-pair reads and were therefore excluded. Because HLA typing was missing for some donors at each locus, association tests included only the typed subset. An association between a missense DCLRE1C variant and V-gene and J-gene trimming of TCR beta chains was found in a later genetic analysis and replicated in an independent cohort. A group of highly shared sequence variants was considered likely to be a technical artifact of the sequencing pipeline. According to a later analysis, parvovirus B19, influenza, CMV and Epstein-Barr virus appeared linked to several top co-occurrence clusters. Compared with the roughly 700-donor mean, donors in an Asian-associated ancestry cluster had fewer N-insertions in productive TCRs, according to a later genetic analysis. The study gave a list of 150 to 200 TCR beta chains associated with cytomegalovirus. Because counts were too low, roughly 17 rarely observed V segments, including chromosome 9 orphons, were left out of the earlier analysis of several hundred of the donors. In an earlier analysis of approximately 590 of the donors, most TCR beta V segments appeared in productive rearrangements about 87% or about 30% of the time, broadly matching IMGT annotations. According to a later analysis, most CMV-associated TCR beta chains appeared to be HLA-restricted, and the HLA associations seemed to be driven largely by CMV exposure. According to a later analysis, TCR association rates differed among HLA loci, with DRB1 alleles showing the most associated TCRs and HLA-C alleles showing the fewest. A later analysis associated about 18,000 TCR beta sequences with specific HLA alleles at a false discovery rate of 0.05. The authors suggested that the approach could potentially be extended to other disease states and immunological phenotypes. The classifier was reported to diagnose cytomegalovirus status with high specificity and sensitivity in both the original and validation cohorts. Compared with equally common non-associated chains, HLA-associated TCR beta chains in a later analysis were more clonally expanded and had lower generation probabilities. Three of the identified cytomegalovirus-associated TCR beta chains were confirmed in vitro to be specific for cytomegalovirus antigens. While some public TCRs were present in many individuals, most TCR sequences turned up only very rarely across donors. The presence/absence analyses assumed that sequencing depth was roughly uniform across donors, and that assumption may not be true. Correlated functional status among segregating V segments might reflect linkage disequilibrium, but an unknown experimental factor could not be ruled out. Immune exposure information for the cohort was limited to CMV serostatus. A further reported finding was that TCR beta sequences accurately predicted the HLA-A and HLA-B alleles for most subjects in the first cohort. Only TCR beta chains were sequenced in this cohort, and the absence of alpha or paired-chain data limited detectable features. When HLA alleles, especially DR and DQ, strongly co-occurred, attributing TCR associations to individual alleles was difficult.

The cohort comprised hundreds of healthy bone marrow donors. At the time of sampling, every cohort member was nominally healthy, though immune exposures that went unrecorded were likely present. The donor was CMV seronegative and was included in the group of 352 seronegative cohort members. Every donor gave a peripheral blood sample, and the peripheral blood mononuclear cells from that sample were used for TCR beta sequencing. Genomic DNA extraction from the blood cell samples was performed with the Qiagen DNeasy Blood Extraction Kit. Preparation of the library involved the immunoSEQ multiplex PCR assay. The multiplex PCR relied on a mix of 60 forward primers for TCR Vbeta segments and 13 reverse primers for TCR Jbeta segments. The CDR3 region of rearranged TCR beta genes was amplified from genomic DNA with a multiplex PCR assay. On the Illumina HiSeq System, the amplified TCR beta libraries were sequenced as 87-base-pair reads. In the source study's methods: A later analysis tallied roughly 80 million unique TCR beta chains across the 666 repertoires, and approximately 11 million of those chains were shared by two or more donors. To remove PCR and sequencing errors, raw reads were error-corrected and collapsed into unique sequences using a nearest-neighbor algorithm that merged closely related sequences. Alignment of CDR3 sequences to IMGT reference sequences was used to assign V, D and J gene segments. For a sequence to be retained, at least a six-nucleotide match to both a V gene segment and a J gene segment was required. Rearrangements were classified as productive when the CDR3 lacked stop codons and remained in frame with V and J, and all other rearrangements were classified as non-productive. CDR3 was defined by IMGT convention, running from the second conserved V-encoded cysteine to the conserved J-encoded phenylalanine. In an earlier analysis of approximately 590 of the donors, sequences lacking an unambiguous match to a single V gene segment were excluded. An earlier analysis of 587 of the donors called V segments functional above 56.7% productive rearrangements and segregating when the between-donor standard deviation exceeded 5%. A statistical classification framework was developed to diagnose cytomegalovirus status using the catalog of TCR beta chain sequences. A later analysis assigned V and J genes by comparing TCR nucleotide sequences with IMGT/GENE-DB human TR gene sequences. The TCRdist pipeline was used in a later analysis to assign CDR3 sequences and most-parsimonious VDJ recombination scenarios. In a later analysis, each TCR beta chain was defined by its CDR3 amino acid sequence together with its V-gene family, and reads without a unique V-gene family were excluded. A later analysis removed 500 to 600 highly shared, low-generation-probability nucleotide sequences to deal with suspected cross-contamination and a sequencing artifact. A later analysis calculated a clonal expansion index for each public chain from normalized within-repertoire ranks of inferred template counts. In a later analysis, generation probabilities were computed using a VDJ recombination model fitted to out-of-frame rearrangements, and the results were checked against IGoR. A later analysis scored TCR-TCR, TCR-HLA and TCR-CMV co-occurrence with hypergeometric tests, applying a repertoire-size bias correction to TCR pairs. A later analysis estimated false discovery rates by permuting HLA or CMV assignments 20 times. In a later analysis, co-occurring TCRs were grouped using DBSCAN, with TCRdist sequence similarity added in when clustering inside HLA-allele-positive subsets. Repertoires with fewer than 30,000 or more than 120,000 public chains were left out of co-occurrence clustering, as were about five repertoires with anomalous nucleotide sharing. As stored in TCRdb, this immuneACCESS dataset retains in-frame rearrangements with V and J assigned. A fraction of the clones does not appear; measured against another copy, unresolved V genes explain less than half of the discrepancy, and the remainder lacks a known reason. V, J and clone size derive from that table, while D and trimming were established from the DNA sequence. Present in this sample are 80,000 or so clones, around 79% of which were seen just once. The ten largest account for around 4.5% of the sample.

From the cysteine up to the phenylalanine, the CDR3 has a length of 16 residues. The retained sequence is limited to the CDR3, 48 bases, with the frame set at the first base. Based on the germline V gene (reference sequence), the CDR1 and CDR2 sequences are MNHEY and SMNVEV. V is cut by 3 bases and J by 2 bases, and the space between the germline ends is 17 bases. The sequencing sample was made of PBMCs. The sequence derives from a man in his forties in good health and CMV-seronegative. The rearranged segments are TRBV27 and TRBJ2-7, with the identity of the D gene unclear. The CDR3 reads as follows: CASSFSSRSPTYEQYF. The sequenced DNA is TGTGCCAGCAGTTTCTCATCCCGGTCCCCCACCTACGAGCAGTACTTC.